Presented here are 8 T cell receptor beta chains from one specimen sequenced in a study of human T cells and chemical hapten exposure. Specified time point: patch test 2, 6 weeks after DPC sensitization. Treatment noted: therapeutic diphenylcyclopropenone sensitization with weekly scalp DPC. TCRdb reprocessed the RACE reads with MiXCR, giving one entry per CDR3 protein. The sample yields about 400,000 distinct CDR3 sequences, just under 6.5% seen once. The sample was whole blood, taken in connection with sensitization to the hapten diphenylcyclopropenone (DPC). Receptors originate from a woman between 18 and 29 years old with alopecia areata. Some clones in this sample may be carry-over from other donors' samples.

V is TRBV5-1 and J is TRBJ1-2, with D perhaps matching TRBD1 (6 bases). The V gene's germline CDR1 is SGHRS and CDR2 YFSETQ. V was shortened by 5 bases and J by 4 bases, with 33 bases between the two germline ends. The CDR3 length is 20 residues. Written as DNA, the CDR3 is TGCGCCAGCAGGCCTCTATACGCCCCTGGCAGGGGACCCTCTACCTATGGCTACACCTTC. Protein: CASRPLYAPGRGPSTYGYTF. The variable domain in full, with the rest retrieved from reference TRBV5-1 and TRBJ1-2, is KAGVTQTPRYLIKTRGQQVTLSCSPISGHRSVSWYQQTPGQGLQFLFEYFSETQRNKGNFPGRFSGRQFSNSRSEMNVSTLELGDSALYLCASRPLYAPGRGPSTYGYTFGSGTRLTVV.

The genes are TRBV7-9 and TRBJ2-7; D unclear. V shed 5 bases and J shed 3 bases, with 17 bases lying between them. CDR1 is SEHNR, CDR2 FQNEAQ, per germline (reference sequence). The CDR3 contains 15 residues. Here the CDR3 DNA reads TGTGCCAGCAGCCTAGAAGGGCTGATCAGCTACGAGCAGTACTTC. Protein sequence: CASSLEGLISYEQYF.

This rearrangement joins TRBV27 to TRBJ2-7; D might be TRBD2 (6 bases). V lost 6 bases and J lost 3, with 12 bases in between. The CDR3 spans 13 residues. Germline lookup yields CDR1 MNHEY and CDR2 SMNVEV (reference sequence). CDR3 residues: CASRDAGLYEQYF. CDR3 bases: TGTGCCAGCAGAGACGCGGGACTCTACGAGCAGTACTTC.

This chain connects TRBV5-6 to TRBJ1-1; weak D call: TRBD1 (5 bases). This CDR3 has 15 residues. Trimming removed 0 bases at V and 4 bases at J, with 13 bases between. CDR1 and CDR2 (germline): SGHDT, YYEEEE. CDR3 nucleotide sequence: TGTGCCAGCAGCTTGGCCTTTGGACACGTCACTGAAGCTTTCTTT. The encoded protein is CASSLAFGHVTEAFF. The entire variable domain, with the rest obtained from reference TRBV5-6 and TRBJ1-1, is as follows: DAGVTQSPTHLIKTRGQQVTLRCSPKSGHDTVSWYQQALGQGPQFIFQYYEEEERQRGNFPDRFSGHQFPNYSSELNVNALLLGDSALYLCASSLAFGHVTEAFFGQGTRLTVV.

The CDR3 reads CASSPLLRPQDGYTF. CDR3 nucleotides: TGTGCCAGCAGCCCTCTCCTGAGGCCCCAGGATGGCTACACCTTC. This chain connects TRBV11-1 to TRBJ1-2, with D unresolved. The CDR3 covers 15 residues. Germline CDR1 and CDR2: SGHAT and FQDESV (reference sequence). Trimming pared 5 bases from V and 6 bases from J, leaving 19 bases between.

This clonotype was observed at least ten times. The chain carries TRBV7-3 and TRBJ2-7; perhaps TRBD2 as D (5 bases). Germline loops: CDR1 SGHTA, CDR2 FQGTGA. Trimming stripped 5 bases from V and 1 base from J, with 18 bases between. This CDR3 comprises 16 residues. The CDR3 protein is CASSPGGPSSSYEQYF. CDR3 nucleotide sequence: TGTGCCAGCAGCCCCGGAGGCCCCTCCTCGTCCTACGAGCAGTACTTC.

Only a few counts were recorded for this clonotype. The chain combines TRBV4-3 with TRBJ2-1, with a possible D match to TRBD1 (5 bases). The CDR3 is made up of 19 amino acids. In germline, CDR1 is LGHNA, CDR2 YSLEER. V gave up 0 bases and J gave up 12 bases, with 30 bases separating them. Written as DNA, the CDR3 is TGCGCCAGCAGCCAAGAGCCTTCCGATTTTTGGGGCGCTCCCTTAGTGCAGTTCTTC. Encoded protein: CASSQEPSDFWGAPLVQFF.

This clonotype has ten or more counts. The CDR3 nucleotides are TGCGCCAGCAGCCCAGCTGACAGGGACGGCACTGAAGCTTTCTTT. Translation gives CASSPADRDGTEAFF. The chain couples TRBV4-1 to TRBJ1-1; 7 nucleotides line up with TRBD1. J lost 4 bases, V lost 4 bases, and 9 bases had no gene match. In germline, CDR1 is MGHRA, CDR2 YSYEKL. The CDR3 has 15 amino acids.